A selection of T cell receptor beta chains follows, all from one sample in a study of blood T cell repertoires in COVID-19. The table came from immunoSEQ multiplex PCR; TCRdb's copy has only in-frame clones and leaves some out. The data contain more than 50,000 clones, roughly four fifths of them singletons. Sequencing used peripheral blood. The origin of the receptors is a woman aged 60 to 75 with acute or convalescent COVID-19. Both conserved end residues are part of each CDR3. A D gene is named only where the DNA matches it firmly. Not every row has a clone size; where given, it reads once, few, many or a size class.

clone_size j_call cdr3_length v_call d_call cdr3_nt cdr3_aa
NA TRBJ1-2 17 TRBV19 NA TGTGCCAGTAGTATAACTGTTGGAGGCCTGAGGGACTATGGCTACACCTTC CASSITVGGLRDYGYTF
NA TRBJ1-2 13 TRBV6-2/TRBV6-3 NA TGTGCCAGCAGTTACTCGAACAGATATGGCTACACCTTC CASSYSNRYGYTF
NA TRBJ2-1 17 TRBV19 TRBD2 TGTGCCAGTAGCGCCCCCGGGACTAGCGGGAACAACAATGAGCAGTTCTTC CASSAPGTSGNNNEQFF
NA TRBJ1-6 13 TRBV6-5 TRBD1 TGTGCCAGCAGAGGACAGGTGAATTCACCCCTCCACTTT CASRGQVNSPLHF
few TRBJ2-7 12 TRBV5-5 NA TGTGCCAGCAGCTCACAGGAGTACGAGCAGTACTTC CASSSQEYEQYF
NA TRBJ2-2 14 TRBV7-3 NA TGTGCCAGCAGCTTCGGACTTAACACCGGGGAGCTGTTTTTT CASSFGLNTGELFF
NA TRBJ1-2 14 TRBV30 NA TGTGCCTGCAACAGGGCCAGTACTAACTATGGCTACACCTTC CACNRASTNYGYTF
few TRBJ1-2 14 TRBV7-2 NA TGTGCCAGCAGCTTATCTCAGGGTGCCTATGGCTACACCTTC CASSLSQGAYGYTF
NA TRBJ1-2 11 TRBV5-6 NA TGTGCCAGCAGCTTTGGCGGAGGCTACACCTTC CASSFGGGYTF
NA TRBJ2-7 13 TRBV19 NA TGTGCCAGTAGTCATGCGGGCTCATCTCAGCAGTACTTC CASSHAGSSQQYF
NA TRBJ1-2 17 TRBV11-2 NA TGTGCCAGCAGCCCGAGGGTCATAACACCATCCAACTATGGCTACACCTTC CASSPRVITPSNYGYTF
NA TRBJ2-5 17 TRBV7-8 NA TGTGCCAGCAGCCCATCCTCCGGGACTTTCGTTCAAGAGACCCAGTACTTC CASSPSSGTFVQETQYF
NA TRBJ2-5 14 TRBV5-6 NA TGTGCCAGCAGCTTGGCAGGTACGCCGGAGACCCAGTACTTC CASSLAGTPETQYF
NA TRBJ2-7 17 TRBV28 TRBD1 TGTGCCAGCAGTTTACCCCCGTACTCGGGACAGACCTACGAGCAGTACTTC CASSLPPYSGQTYEQYF
NA TRBJ1-2 15 TRBV2 NA TGTGCCACCCACCAGGGTACTATTCGGGTAGATGGCTACACCTTC CATHQGTIRVDGYTF
NA TRBJ2-1 16 TRBV6-5 TRBD2 TGTGCCAGCAGTTACCTTCCTAGCGGGACCCACAATGAGCAGTTCTTC CASSYLPSGTHNEQFF
once TRBJ1-2 18 TRBV5-6 NA TGTGCCAGCAGCTTTTTCGACGTGGACAGATTGGCAACGGATGGCTACACCTTC CASSFFDVDRLATDGYTF
NA TRBJ1-1 15 TRBV7-8 NA TGTGCCAGCAGCCCCCACGAGGAATTGAACACTGAAGCTTTCTTT CASSPHEELNTEAFF
NA TRBJ2-2 14 TRBV24-1 TRBD1 TGTGCCACCAGGACAGGGGCGAACACCGGGGAGCTGTTTTTT CATRTGANTGELFF
NA TRBJ2-3 14 TRBV14 NA TGTGCCAGCAGTCGACTAGGATTCACAGATACGCAGTATTTT CASSRLGFTDTQYF
NA TRBJ2-7 12 TRBV18 NA TGTGCCAGCTCAGGCGGGTCCTACGAGCAGTACTTC CASSGGSYEQYF
NA TRBJ1-1 13 TRBV28 NA TGTGCCAGCAGTGCGCCAGGGGATCTTGAAGCTTTCTTT CASSAPGDLEAFF
NA TRBJ1-1 10 TRBV30 NA TGTGCCTGGGCGGGCAGAGAAGCTTTCTTT CAWAGREAFF
NA TRBJ2-1 17 TRBV11-2 NA TGTGCCAGCAGCTTAGCCGCGGGTCAAGGAGGTTACAATGAGCAGTTCTTC CASSLAAGQGGYNEQFF
NA TRBJ2-3 16 TRBV7-2 TRBD1 TGTGCCAGCAGACCAACAGGGGTAAGAGGCACAGATACGCAGTATTTT CASRPTGVRGTDTQYF
NA TRBJ1-6 16 TRBV27 TRBD1 TGTGCCAGCAGTAGACCCGGGACAGGGATAAATTCACCCCTCCACTTT CASSRPGTGINSPLHF
few TRBJ1-2 16 TRBV6-1 NA TGTGCCAGCAGTGAAACTTCGGCAGGAATTAACTATGGCTACACCTTC CASSETSAGINYGYTF
NA TRBJ2-7 12 TRBV2 NA TGTGCCAGCAATCAACAGAACTACGAGCAGTACTTC CASNQQNYEQYF
NA TRBJ2-4 14 TRBV19 TRBD1 TGTGCCAGTAGTATAGGACAGGGGAAAAACATTCAGTACTTC CASSIGQGKNIQYF
NA TRBJ1-1 14 TRBV28 TRBD1 TGTGCCAGCCAGACCGGGACAGCAACCACTGAAGCTTTCTTT CASQTGTATTEAFF
NA TRBJ2-5 15 TRBV6-5 TRBD2 TGTGCCAGCAGATGGAGCGGGGGGTCACAAGAGACCCAGTACTTC CASRWSGGSQETQYF
NA TRBJ1-6 18 TRBV5-1 NA TGCGCCAGCAGCGGGAGAAGCCTGGGGGCTAACTATAATTCACCCCTCCACTTT CASSGRSLGANYNSPLHF
once TRBJ1-1 13 TRBV5-6 NA TGTGCCAGCAGCGTCAGGGGTGACGTCCCAGCTTTCTTT CASSVRGDVPAFF
few TRBJ1-2 15 TRBV7-2 NA TGTGCCAGCAGCTTAGCGCCGGGGGCTAACTATGGCTACACCTTC CASSLAPGANYGYTF
NA TRBJ1-5 14 TRBV27 TRBD1 TGTGCCAGCAGAAGGACAGGGGGCAATCAGCCCCAGCATTTT CASRRTGGNQPQHF
NA TRBJ2-1 13 TRBV5-6 NA TGTGCCAGCAGCCTCCACTCGGGTTATGAGCAGTTCTTC CASSLHSGYEQFF
NA TRBJ2-1 14 TRBV7-3 TRBD2 TGTGCCAGCAGCATAGCGGGAGCGAGCAATGAGCAGTTCTTC CASSIAGASNEQFF
NA TRBJ2-1 13 TRBV11-1 TRBD2 TGTGCCAGCAAGGCGGGGGGTTACAATGAGCAGTTCTTC CASKAGGYNEQFF
NA TRBJ1-1 13 TRBV10-1 NA TGCGCCAGCAGTGAGTCGAACAGGGTTGAAGCTTTCTTT CASSESNRVEAFF
NA TRBJ2-1 13 TRBV30 TRBD1 TGTGCCTGGACAGGGGGCACCTACAATGAGCAGTTCTTC CAWTGGTYNEQFF
NA TRBJ2-2 16 TRBV7-2 NA TGTGCCAGCAGCTTAGCGGAGGCGGTCGACACCGGGGAGCTGTTTTTT CASSLAEAVDTGELFF
NA TRBJ1-1 15 TRBV2 TRBD1 TGTGCCAGCAGAGCGGGACAGGAACCGAACACTGAAGCTTTCTTT CASRAGQEPNTEAFF
NA TRBJ2-1 17 TRBV11-2 NA TGTGCCAGCAGCTGGCTGACGGGTCTATCGGAGTCGGATGAGCAGTTCTTC CASSWLTGLSESDEQFF
NA TRBJ1-5 15 TRBV11-2 TRBD1 TGTGCCAGCAGCCCAGGGACAGCCGACCCTCAGCCCCAGCATTTT CASSPGTADPQPQHF
NA TRBJ1-1 15 TRBV27 NA TGTGCCAGCAGTTTATCGTCGGGGGTTAACACTGAAGCTTTCTTT CASSLSSGVNTEAFF
NA TRBJ1-3 13 TRBV30 NA TGTGCCTGGCCGGTTAAAACTGGAAACACCATATATTTT CAWPVKTGNTIYF
once TRBJ1-5 12 TRBV7-2 NA TGTGCCAGCAGCCCAAGCGGCAAGCCCCAGCATTTT CASSPSGKPQHF
once TRBJ1-5 13 TRBV2 NA TGTGCCAGCAGTGGCAGGGGAGATCAGCCCCAGCATTTT CASSGRGDQPQHF
NA TRBJ1-4 15 TRBV4-1 NA TGCGCCAGCAGCCAAGAAGTGCGAACTAATGAAAAACTGTTTTTT CASSQEVRTNEKLFF